The next 22 T cell receptor beta chains were all read from a single sample in a study of CD8+CD57+ T cells in acquired aplastic anemia. CDR3 and TCR beta VDJ profiling relied on genomic DNA as the template. MiXCR, applied by TCRdb to the reads, yields one record per CDR3 protein. There are roughly 260,000 distinct CDR3 sequences in the sample; around 45% occur only once, and about 7.8% lies in the top ten. It was patients with CD8+CD57+ cell expansion by flow cytometry who were chosen for sequencing. Sequencing was done on a sample of sorted CD4+, CD8+, or CD8+CD57+ T cells (not recorded which) from PBMCs. These receptors were collected from a human donor with aplastic anemia.

This clonotype was seen ten or more times. The chain carries TRBV7-2 and TRBJ2-7, with D possibly called TRBD1 or TRBD2 (5 bases each). Trimming removed 6 bases from V and 3 bases from J, with 15 bases in between. Germline V gives CDR1 SGHTA, CDR2 FQGNSA. The CDR3 is 14 residues long. The CDR3 loop is CASSSTGPFYEQYF. CDR3 nucleotides: TGTGCCAGCAGTTCGACGGGACCCTTCTACGAGCAGTACTTC.

The J gene is TRBJ2-5, the V gene TRBV7-9; weak D call: TRBD2 (6 bases). Germline CDR1 and CDR2: SEHNR and FQNEAQ (reference sequence). This CDR3 spans 14 amino acids. Trimming took off 9 bases at V and 5 bases at J, with 19 bases between the two ends. The CDR3 DNA reads as TGTGCCAGTAGTCCCCGCCCTGGAGGGGAGACCCAGTACTTC. Translation: CASSPRPGGETQYF.

This chain joins TRBV20-1 and TRBJ2-5; possible D gene TRBD1, 5 bases. CDR1 is DFQATT and CDR2 is SNEGSKA in the germline V gene (reference sequence). V lost 1 base and J lost 1, with 13 bases in between. The CDR3 is 15 residues long. The CDR3 protein is CSARGSRVGQETQYF. The CDR3 DNA follows: TGCAGTGCTAGAGGCTCCAGGGTTGGCCAAGAGACCCAGTACTTC.

This clonotype has only a few counts. This chain joins TRBV7-8 and TRBJ2-3; D might be TRBD1 or TRBD2, each matching 5 bases. V lost 5 bases to trimming and J lost 7 bases, with 28 bases between them. The germline V gene encodes CDR1 SGHVS and CDR2 FQNEAQ. The CDR3 sequence is 18 residues long. The CDR3 loop is CASSLTRPLVGPRNTQYF. The DNA of the CDR3 is TGTGCCAGCAGCCTCACCCGGCCTCTAGTGGGACCCAGAAATACGCAGTATTTT.

This clonotype was seen only a few times. CDR3 sequence: CATAGQAEQYEQYF. CDR3 nucleotides: TGTGCCACCGCGGGACAGGCCGAACAATACGAGCAGTACTTC. This chain uses TRBV10-3 with TRBJ2-7, with 8 nucleotides matching TRBD1. The ends lost 10 bases at V and 4 bases at J; junction bases unmatched: 12. Per germline, CDR1 ENHRY and CDR2 SYGVKD. The CDR3 is 14 amino acids.

V usage is TRBV19 and J usage is TRBJ1-1; D uncertain. Trimming shortened V by 7 bases and J by 0 bases, and 6 bases separated the two germline ends. CDR3 length: 12 amino acids. Germline CDR1 is LNHDA and CDR2 is SQIVND (reference sequence). DNA of the CDR3: TGTGCCAGTATCTACATGAACACTGAAGCTTTCTTT. The encoded protein is CASIYMNTEAFF.

This clonotype was seen only once. The chain joins TRBV12-3 or TRBV12-4 to TRBJ2-5; tentatively, D is TRBD2 (5 bases). The ends were cut back, 6 bases at V and 7 bases at J, with 12 bases in the middle. This CDR3 region has 12 residues. The CDR3: CASRTGMGTQYF. The CDR3, as DNA: TGTGCCAGCAGGACGGGGATGGGGACCCAGTACTTC.

This clonotype was counted between two and nine times. The genes are TRBV12-3 or TRBV12-4 and TRBJ1-1, with a weak D call TRBD1 (5 bases). V gave up 3 bases and J gave up 5 bases, with 10 bases separating them. The CDR3 is made up of 13 amino acids. The CDR3 region is CASSFNGGTEAFF. As DNA, the CDR3 is TGTGCCAGCAGTTTTAATGGGGGGACTGAAGCTTTCTTT.

This chain connects TRBV29-1 to TRBJ1-1; D is undetermined. The CDR3 is 14 residues long. V gave up 7 bases and J gave up 1 base, with 16 bases separating them. The germline V gene encodes CDR1 SQVTM and CDR2 ANQGSEA. The CDR3 nucleotides read TGCAGCGCTAAACTAGCGGACGGGAACACTGAAGCTTTCTTT. This encodes CSAKLADGNTEAFF.

This clonotype was counted ten times or more. The chain joins TRBV29-1 to TRBJ2-1; TRBD2 matches at 9 bases. The CDR3 is made up of 15 amino acids. The germline CDR1 and CDR2 sequences are SQVTM and ANQGSEA. V shed 6 bases and J 8 bases; nucleotides not matched to a gene: 14. The CDR3 is CSVEGGTSRGDEQFF. The CDR3 DNA is TGCAGCGTCGAGGGTGGGACTAGCCGGGGAGATGAGCAGTTCTTC.

This chain links TRBV19 with TRBJ1-1; maybe TRBD1 (6 bases). The CDR3 totals 12 residues. The germline CDR1 and CDR2 sequences are LNHDA and SQIVND (reference sequence). Trimming took 3 bases from V and 7 from J, leaving 9 bases between them. The CDR3 here is CASSMKDSEAFF. Written as DNA, the CDR3 is TGTGCCAGTAGTATGAAGGACAGTGAAGCTTTCTTT.

The chain uses TRBV24-1 and TRBJ2-1; 7 nucleotides line up with TRBD1. This CDR3 is 15 amino acids long. In germline, CDR1 is KGHDR, CDR2 SFDVKD. V was pared by 7 bases and J by 2 bases, with 7 bases of the junction left unmatched. For the CDR3, the DNA is TGTGCCACCAGGTACAGGGGACACACCTACAATGAGCAGTTCTTC. It codes for CATRYRGHTYNEQFF.

This clonotype occurred a few times. V usage is TRBV10-2 and J usage is TRBJ1-2; TRBD1 agrees at 9 bases. Germline V gene lookup returns CDR1 WSHSY and CDR2 SAAADI. The CDR3 extends over 13 amino acids. The V gene end was trimmed by 6 bases and the J gene end by 3 bases; junction bases not matched to a gene: 2. The CDR3 nucleotides are TGCGCCAGCAGAAGGGACAGGGACTATGGCTACACCTTC. It is translated as CASRRDRDYGYTF.

The chain combines TRBV7-2 with TRBJ2-5; D could derive from TRBD1 or TRBD2 (6 bases each). Trimming took off 5 bases at V and 1 base at J, with 14 bases between the two ends. Germline-derived CDR1 and CDR2 are SGHTA and FQGNSA. CDR3 length: 15 amino acids. The CDR3 reads CASSQCRGRQETQYF. In DNA form, the CDR3 reads TGTGCCAGCAGCCAATGCCGGGGGCGCCAAGAGACCCAGTACTTC.

This clonotype was counted ten times or more. The V gene is TRBV20-1, the J gene TRBJ1-4; TRBD1 matches 8 bases. CDR1 is DFQATT, CDR2 SNEGSKA, per germline (reference sequence). The CDR3 length is 16 residues. Trimming cost V 0 bases and J 8 bases; bases outside gene matches: 11. CDR3 bases: TGCAGTGCTAGAGATCTGGGACAGGTTGTTGAAGAAAAACTGTTTTTT. As protein: CSARDLGQVVEEKLFF.

This clonotype has just a few counts. The chain joins TRBV30 to TRBJ2-1; D uncertain. Trimming took off 3 bases at V and 0 bases at J, with 9 bases between the two ends. The CDR3 runs 14 residues. Germline assignment: CDR1 GTSNPN and CDR2 SVGIG (reference sequence). CDR3 coding DNA: TGTGCCTGGAGAGGGCTTAGCTCCTACAATGAGCAGTTCTTC. Its protein is CAWRGLSSYNEQFF.

Turning to this clonotype: A much larger clone lies one base from this, so it may be a read error. Given the absence of the conserved phenylalanine or tryptophan at the CDR3 end, a read error is likely. This chain connects TRBV6-4 to TRBJ1-1, with 8 bases lining up with TRBD1. CDR1 MRHNA and CDR2 SNTAGT come from the germline V gene. The junction had 2 bases not matched to a gene; V was cut back by 4 bases and J by 4 bases. This CDR3 is built from 13 residues. The CDR3 coding sequence is TGTGCCAGCAGTGCGACAGGGGTCACTGAAGCTTTCTCT. As protein: CASSATGVTEAFS.

The CDR3 bases are TGCAGTGCTAGCCGGGACAGCCAATTAAACACTGAAGCTTTCTTT. Protein product: CSASRDSQLNTEAFF. The J gene is TRBJ1-1, the V gene TRBV20-1, with 7 positions matching TRBD1. The germline V gene encodes CDR1 DFQATT and CDR2 SNEGSKA (reference sequence). The CDR3 length is 15 residues. Germline trimming cut 3 bases from V and 2 bases from J; bases unmatched to any gene: 9.

This clonotype appeared many times. The V and J genes are TRBV7-8 and TRBJ2-1, with TRBD2 matching 12 bases. Germline trimming cut 1 base from V and 0 bases from J; bases unmatched to any gene: 13. The germline V gene encodes CDR1 SGHVS and CDR2 FQNEAQ. The CDR3 loop spans 21 amino acids. The DNA for the CDR3 is TGTGCCAGCAGCTTAGGACTAGCGGGAGCAGGGTTGGTGAACTCCTACAATGAGCAGTTCTTC. It specifies CASSLGLAGAGLVNSYNEQFF.

This clonotype was counted many times. The conserved final phenylalanine or tryptophan is absent from the CDR3, which likely points to a read error. This sequence joins TRBV2 and TRBJ2-7; TRBD1 matches at 7 bases. CDR1 is SNHLY, CDR2 FYNNEI, per germline. With 6 bases clipped from V and 0 bases from J, the junction kept 2 bases outside the gene matches. This CDR3 has 13 residues. The CDR3 DNA reads TGTGCCAGCAGGGACAGGAGCTCCTACGAGCAGTACCTC. It codes for CASRDRSSYEQYL.

This clonotype was seen more than once but under ten times. A read error may be the cause here, since a much bigger clone is one base away. This rearrangement joins TRBV7-9 to TRBJ2-2, with 9 bases identical to TRBD2. Losses at the gene ends were 8 bases for V and 2 bases for J; bases not matched to a gene: 3. The CDR3 is 14 amino acids. Germline V lookup: CDR1 SEHNR, CDR2 FQNEAQ (reference sequence). CDR3 residues: CASGAGGNTGELFF. CDR3 nucleotides: TGTGCCAGCGGAGCGGGGGGCAACACCGGGGAGCTGTTTTTT.

Comment on this clonotype: It is likely a read error, because the conserved phenylalanine at the end of the CDR3 is missing. The V gene is TRBV7-3, the J gene TRBJ2-5; TRBD2 might be the D (5 bases). This CDR3 has 14 residues. From germline, CDR1 is SGHTA and CDR2 FQGTGA. The CDR3 coding sequence is TGCGCCAGCAGCCAAGGACTCCAAGGAGAGACCCAGTACTAC. It encodes CASSQGLQGETQYY.